These T cell receptor beta chains were read from a single sample in a study of neurological immune-mediated disorders. Each CDR3 protein gets one entry after TCRdb re-called the 5' RACE reads with MiXCR. Altogether tens of thousands of distinct CDR3 sequences are present, 2% to 2.5% being singletons, with the ten largest covering 2% to 2.5%. The sample was PBMCs. These receptors came from a woman between 50 and 59 years old with multiple sclerosis. Each CDR3 is given with its conserved first and last residue. The order of the fields is clone size, J gene, D gene, CDR3 length, V gene, CDR3 DNA, CDR3 protein. The D gene is left open where the match is weak. Clone size is stated in some rows and not others, as once, few, many or a class when expanded.

size: many
J: TRBJ2-7
D: TRBD2
length: 14
V: TRBV5-1
DNA: TGCGCCAGCAGCTTTACGGGGGGGCTCTACGAGCAGTACTTC
CDR3: CASSFTGGLYEQYF

size: many
J: TRBJ1-5
D: -
length: 15
V: TRBV20-1
DNA: TGCAGTGCTAGAAGTTCCGGCAGGGAAGGACAGCCCCAGAATTTT
CDR3: CSARSSGREGQPQNF

size: many
J: TRBJ2-7
D: TRBD1
length: 15
V: TRBV6-2/TRBV6-3
DNA: TGTGCCAGCACCCTTCACGGACAGGGGAAATACGAGCAGTACTTC
CDR3: CASTLHGQGKYEQYF

size: many
J: TRBJ2-2
D: TRBD1
length: 15
V: TRBV5-1
DNA: TGCGCCAGCAGCTTGGCGACAGGGCCCACCGGGGAGCTGTTTTTT
CDR3: CASSLATGPTGELFF

size: few
J: TRBJ1-1
D: TRBD1
length: 15
V: TRBV5-1
DNA: TGCGCCAGCAGCTTTTCAGGGGGGCAAAGGGCTGAAGCTTTCTTT
CDR3: CASSFSGGQRAEAFF

size: many
J: TRBJ2-7
D: -
length: 12
V: TRBV5-1
DNA: TGCGCCCAACAGGACAGCTCCTACGAGCAGTACTTC
CDR3: CAQQDSSYEQYF

size: medium-sized
J: TRBJ2-2
D: -
length: 14
V: TRBV29-1
DNA: TGCAGCGTTGAACGAACCGCGAACACCGGGGAGCTGTTTTTT
CDR3: CSVERTANTGELFF

size: many
J: TRBJ2-1
D: -
length: 13
V: TRBV20-1
DNA: TGCAGTGCCAGGCCTCTAGCAATGGGTGAGCAGTTCTTC
CDR3: CSARPLAMGEQFF

size: many
J: TRBJ2-7
D: TRBD1
length: 14
V: TRBV10-3
DNA: TGTGCCATCAGTGAGGGACAGGGGGCGTGGGAGCAGTACTTC
CDR3: CAISEGQGAWEQYF

size: many
J: TRBJ2-1
D: TRBD2
length: 13
V: TRBV20-1
DNA: TGCAGTGCTAGCGCGGGAGGGTCGGATGAGCAGTTCTTC
CDR3: CSASAGGSDEQFF

size: many
J: TRBJ2-3
D: -
length: 11
V: TRBV20-1
DNA: TGCAGTGCGGGAACAGGGGAGGCGCAGTATTTT
CDR3: CSAGTGEAQYF

size: -
J: TRBJ1-1
D: TRBD1
length: 12
V: TRBV20-1
DNA: TGCAGTGCTACAGGGGGCGACACTGAAGCTTTCTTT
CDR3: CSATGGDTEAFF

size: many
J: TRBJ2-5
D: -
length: 16
V: TRBV4-2
DNA: TGTGCCAGCAGCCAAGAAGTTAAGGGGGGACAAGAGACCCAGTACTTC
CDR3: CASSQEVKGGQETQYF

size: medium-sized
J: TRBJ2-3
D: -
length: 13
V: TRBV10-3
DNA: TGTGCCATCAGGCCCAGCATGACAGATACGCAGTATTTT
CDR3: CAIRPSMTDTQYF

size: -
J: TRBJ1-1
D: -
length: 12
V: TRBV20-1
DNA: TGCGAATCCCAGTCAACGAACACTGAAGCTTTCTTT
CDR3: CESQSTNTEAFF

size: many
J: TRBJ2-7
D: -
length: 11
V: TRBV28
DNA: TGTGCCAGCACCAGCAAGTACGAGCAGTACTTC
CDR3: CASTSKYEQYF

size: many
J: TRBJ1-3
D: -
length: 14
V: TRBV10-3
DNA: TGTGCCATCAGTGGAGTCGAGTTTGGAAACACCATATATTTT
CDR3: CAISGVEFGNTIYF

size: many
J: TRBJ2-3
D: TRBD1
length: 15
V: TRBV9
DNA: TGTGCCAGCAGCGCGACAGGGTGGACCGCAGATACGCAGTATTTT
CDR3: CASSATGWTADTQYF

size: many
J: TRBJ2-4
D: TRBD1
length: 14
V: TRBV5-1
DNA: TGCGCCAGCAGCTTCCAGGGGGCCCGAGACATTCAGTACTTC
CDR3: CASSFQGARDIQYF

size: many
J: TRBJ2-1
D: -
length: 13
V: TRBV5-1
DNA: TGCGCCAGCAGCTTGTCAGGTTACAATGAGCAGTTCTTC
CDR3: CASSLSGYNEQFF

size: many
J: TRBJ2-5
D: TRBD2
length: 14
V: TRBV20-1
DNA: TGCAGTGCTGGCCTAGCGGGGGGTCGGGAGACCCAGTACTTC
CDR3: CSAGLAGGRETQYF

size: many
J: TRBJ2-7
D: -
length: 13
V: TRBV4-1
DNA: TGCGCCAGCAGCCAATGGTCAGGCTACGAGCAGTACTTC
CDR3: CASSQWSGYEQYF

size: many
J: TRBJ1-4
D: -
length: 14
V: TRBV12-3/TRBV12-4
DNA: TGTGCCAGCAGTTTAGGCCCGGGGTGGGAAAAACTGTTTTTT
CDR3: CASSLGPGWEKLFF

size: many
J: TRBJ2-3
D: -
length: 14
V: TRBV20-1
DNA: TGCAGTGCTAAAGGACTAACCTCCACAGATACGCAGTATTTT
CDR3: CSAKGLTSTDTQYF

size: many
J: TRBJ2-7
D: TRBD2
length: 16
V: TRBV7-8
DNA: TGTGCCAGCAGCTTCGCCACTAGCGGGGGCCCCTACGAGCAGTACTTC
CDR3: CASSFATSGGPYEQYF

size: many
J: TRBJ2-5
D: -
length: 14
V: TRBV20-1
DNA: TGCAGTGCTAGCCCCAGAACCAGGCGAGAGACCCAGTACTTC
CDR3: CSASPRTRRETQYF

size: many
J: TRBJ1-4
D: -
length: 14
V: TRBV5-1
DNA: TGCGCCAGCAGCTTAGGTGCAACTAATGAAAAACTGTTTTTT
CDR3: CASSLGATNEKLFF

size: many
J: TRBJ2-2
D: -
length: 15
V: TRBV27
DNA: TGTGCCAGCGCGATGGTGGCGGCGAACACCGGGGAGCTGTTTTTT
CDR3: CASAMVAANTGELFF

size: -
J: TRBJ2-1
D: TRBD2
length: 15
V: TRBV11-2
DNA: TGTGCCAGCAGGGCTCTAGCGGGATATTACAATGAGCAGTTCTTC
CDR3: CASRALAGYYNEQFF

size: many
J: TRBJ2-3
D: TRBD2
length: 16
V: TRBV9
DNA: TGTGCCAGCAGCACAAAAGCGGGGGGGAGCACAGATACGCAGTATTTT
CDR3: CASSTKAGGSTDTQYF

size: -
J: TRBJ2-1
D: -
length: 13
V: TRBV7-8
DNA: TGTGCCAGCAGCTTAGAAGCTAGTGGTGAGCAGTTCTTC
CDR3: CASSLEASGEQFF

size: few
J: TRBJ2-1
D: -
length: 12
V: TRBV11-2
DNA: TGTGCCAGCAGCTTAAAGCGAAATGAGCAGTTCTTC
CDR3: CASSLKRNEQFF

size: many
J: TRBJ2-5
D: -
length: 14
V: TRBV7-9
DNA: TGTGCCAGCAGCCACGAGAGCCCGAGGGAGACCCAGTACTTC
CDR3: CASSHESPRETQYF

size: many
J: TRBJ2-3
D: TRBD2
length: 14
V: TRBV20-1
DNA: TGCAGTGCTGGTAGCGGGAGGGGCACAGATACGCAGTATTTT
CDR3: CSAGSGRGTDTQYF

size: many
J: TRBJ2-7
D: -
length: 12
V: TRBV20-1
DNA: TGCAGTGCTATGGCCCGATCCTACGAGCAGTACTTC
CDR3: CSAMARSYEQYF

size: many
J: TRBJ1-6
D: -
length: 15
V: TRBV6-1
DNA: TGTGCCAGCAGTGAAAGGGGCAGGGGTAATTCACCCCTCCACTTT
CDR3: CASSERGRGNSPLHF

size: medium-sized
J: TRBJ2-1
D: -
length: 15
V: TRBV5-1
DNA: TGCGCCAGCAGCTTGGTTGGGAGCGCGAGCGATGAGCAGTTCTTC
CDR3: CASSLVGSASDEQFF

size: many
J: TRBJ2-7
D: TRBD2
length: 16
V: TRBV6-2/TRBV6-3
DNA: TGTGCCAGCAGTCCACCGGGACTAGCGGGAGTCAGAGAGCAGTACTTC
CDR3: CASSPPGLAGVREQYF

size: many
J: TRBJ2-5
D: TRBD1
length: 14
V: TRBV27
DNA: TGTGCCAGTAAAAGGCGGGACAGGGGAGAGACCCAGTACTTC
CDR3: CASKRRDRGETQYF

size: many
J: TRBJ2-6
D: -
length: 16
V: TRBV5-1
DNA: TGCGCCAGCACGGAACAGGCTCTCTCTGGGGCCAACGTCCTGACTTTC
CDR3: CASTEQALSGANVLTF

size: many
J: TRBJ2-7
D: TRBD2
length: 16
V: TRBV28
DNA: TGTGCCAGCAGTTTTAACCCTAGCGGGCTTACCTACGAGCAGTACTTC
CDR3: CASSFNPSGLTYEQYF

size: many
J: TRBJ2-5
D: -
length: 12
V: TRBV5-1
DNA: TGCGCCAGCAGCTTGGACCAAGAGACCCAGTACTTC
CDR3: CASSLDQETQYF

size: few
J: TRBJ2-1
D: -
length: 16
V: TRBV15
DNA: TGTGCCACCAGCAGAGATAAGTGGGAGACTTACAATGAGCAGTTCTTC
CDR3: CATSRDKWETYNEQFF

size: many
J: TRBJ2-7
D: -
length: 14
V: TRBV6-5
DNA: TGTGCCAGCAGAAGGGGGGTCCTAACCTACGAGCAGTACTTC
CDR3: CASRRGVLTYEQYF

size: many
J: TRBJ1-1
D: TRBD1
length: 15
V: TRBV5-1
DNA: TGCGCCAGCAGCCTGGACAGGGGGCGTGACACTGAAGCTTTCTTT
CDR3: CASSLDRGRDTEAFF

size: many
J: TRBJ1-4
D: TRBD1
length: 13
V: TRBV6-6
DNA: TGTGCCAGCAGGGACAGGGGTGATGAAAAACTGTTTTTT
CDR3: CASRDRGDEKLFF

size: many
J: TRBJ1-2
D: -
length: 14
V: TRBV28
DNA: TGTGCCAGCTCACGGGGGGGGGCGAACTATGGCTACACCTTC
CDR3: CASSRGGANYGYTF

size: -
J: TRBJ1-5
D: -
length: 15
V: TRBV20-1
DNA: TGCAGTGCTAGAGCGGTAGGCAGAACCAATCAGCCCCAGCATTTT
CDR3: CSARAVGRTNQPQHF

size: many
J: TRBJ2-3
D: TRBD2
length: 15
V: TRBV20-1
DNA: TGCAGTGCTAAGGGACTAGCGGGTAGCACAGATACGCAGTATTTT
CDR3: CSAKGLAGSTDTQYF

size: medium-sized
J: TRBJ2-7
D: TRBD1
length: 13
V: TRBV15
DNA: TGTGCCACCAGCAGGGACAGGGGCCGCGAGCAGTACTTC
CDR3: CATSRDRGREQYF